Included here is one T cell receptor beta chain sequence, with context. Its antigen is as yet unknown. The source of the sample is a study of T cells after posttransplantation cyclophosphamide. This table comes from immunoSEQ multiplex PCR, and its TCRdb copy is limited to in-frame clones, with some not included. The sample lists about 31,000 clones; around nine tenths were seen once. General study findings and limits: Tissue-infiltrating T cells from skin or gut overlapped little with blood T cells. TRB clonality was highly associated with recipient CMV seropositivity and reactivation.

The CDR3 length is 13 residues. V was cut by 5 bases and J by 2 bases, with 9 bases left in between. The germline CDR1 and CDR2 sequences are SGHTA and FQGTGA. The naive gate required viable CD3+CD4+ or CD3+CD8+ cells with CCR7+CD45RA+CD45RO-CD95-CD27+CD28+ phenotype. Sequenced material: naive CD4+ T cells sorted from blood. The chain is built from TRBV7-3 and TRBJ2-5; D gene uncertain. The clonotype comes from a man aged 30 to 39 in good health and a related stem cell transplant donor. CDR3 nucleotide sequence: TGTGCCAGCAGCCTCGGGTTACAAGAGACCCAGTACTTC. The encoded protein is CASSLGLQETQYF. The variable domain in full, completed from reference TRBV7-3 and TRBJ2-5, reads GAGVSQTPSNKVTEKGKYVELRCDPISGHTALYWYRQSLGQGPEFLIYFQGTGAADDSGLPNDRFFAVRPEGSVSTLKIQRTERGDSAVYLCASSLGLQETQYFGPGTRLLVL.